The 17 T cell receptor beta chains below all came from one sample that was sequenced in a study of blood T cells in healthy people across ages. Combining a sample-barcoded 5' primer with a J-beta primer mix, a second PCR ran for roughly 7 to 11 cycles. One entry per CDR3 protein results from TCRdb running MiXCR on the 5' RACE reads. The sample holds around 900,000 distinct CDR3 sequences, under 30% seen once. The sequenced sample was blood. These receptors all stem from a woman over 75 in good health.

The gene calls are TRBV7-2 and TRBJ2-5; D is unclear. Germline CDR1 SGHTA, CDR2 FQGNSA. V lost 3 bases to trimming and J lost 2 bases, with 10 bases between them. This CDR3 has 14 residues. The CDR3 loop reads CASSFGSPQETQYF. The CDR3 bases are TGTGCCAGCAGCTTCGGATCTCCTCAAGAGACCCAGTACTTC.

The rearrangement joins TRBV24-1 to TRBJ2-3, with D perhaps matching TRBD1 or TRBD2 (5 bases each). The CDR3 sequence is 15 residues long. Looked up from germline, CDR1 is KGHDR and CDR2 is SFDVKD. The V end lost 5 bases, the J end lost 4 bases, and 15 bases lay between the germline ends. CDR3 in amino acids: CATSAGTRNADTQYF. The CDR3 DNA reads as TGTGCCACCAGTGCCGGGACCAGAAACGCAGATACGCAGTATTTT.

The chain has TRBV5-1 and TRBJ2-5; TRBD1 agrees at 12 bases. There are 15 residues in the CDR3. Germline CDR1 is SGHRS and CDR2 is YFSETQ. Unmatched junction bases numbered 12, after V lost 4 bases and J lost 11 bases. The CDR3 DNA is TGCGCCAGCAGCCAGGGCGGGACAGGGGGCCTTGAGCAGTACTTC. As protein: CASSQGGTGGLEQYF.

Details on this clonotype: Possible read error: a much larger clone is one base away. The rearrangement joins TRBV10-2 to TRBJ2-3, with 9 positions matching TRBD2. Germline V gene data show CDR1 as WSHSY and CDR2 as SAAADI. The junction had 13 bases not matched to a gene; V was cut back by 10 bases and J by 5 bases. The CDR3 runs to 15 residues. CDR3 sequence: CANKPAGGRGDTQYF. The CDR3 DNA sequence: TGCGCCAACAAACCAGCGGGGGGTAGGGGAGATACGCAGTATTTT.

This clonotype was found many times. The rearrangement joins TRBV7-2 to TRBJ2-3; tentative D call: TRBD2 (6 bases). The CDR3 extends over 13 amino acids. CDR1 is SGHTA, CDR2 FQGNSA, per germline. V lost 5 bases and J 4 bases, leaving 10 bases between the germline ends. The CDR3 loop reads CASSLGLSDTQYF. The CDR3 nucleotides are TGTGCCAGCAGCCTGGGACTCTCAGATACGCAGTATTTT.

This chain uses TRBV7-6 with TRBJ1-5; D not resolved. Germline V gene sequence: CDR1 SGHVS, CDR2 FNYEAQ. This CDR3 spans 14 amino acids. Trimming left V 5 bases short and J 3 bases short, with 11 bases between. This chain's CDR3 is CASSPLEANQPQHF. The DNA of the CDR3 is TGTGCCAGCAGCCCTCTGGAGGCCAATCAGCCCCAGCATTTT.

This clonotype was seen at least ten times. The chain is built from TRBV2 and TRBJ2-3; 9 bases fit TRBD1. Germline V lookup: CDR1 SNHLY, CDR2 FYNNEI. Trimming at V came to 5 bases and at J to 1 base, leaving 1 base not matched to a gene. There are 14 residues in the CDR3. CDR3 amino acids: CASSRTGGTDTQYF. CDR3 bases: TGTGCCAGCAGTCGGACAGGGGGCACAGATACGCAGTATTTT.

The chain carries TRBV5-5 and TRBJ1-1; D not certain. The germline gives CDR1 SGHKS, CDR2 YYEKEE (reference sequence). The CDR3 covers 16 residues. The V and J ends lost 4 bases and 2 bases respectively, with 18 bases between them. The CDR3 loop reads CASSVSQPAVNTEAFF. The CDR3 region has the DNA TGTGCCAGCAGCGTCAGTCAACCGGCAGTCAACACTGAAGCTTTCTTT.

About this clonotype: This may arise from a read error, as a much more abundant clone is one base away. The chain employs TRBV3-1 and TRBJ2-5; D perhaps matches TRBD1 (5 bases). V shed 4 bases and J shed 11 bases, with 23 bases lying between them. Germline CDR1 and CDR2: LGHDT and YNNKEL (reference sequence). This CDR3 spans 15 amino acids. CDR3 sequence: CASSLTSDSYDEQYF. CDR3 nucleotide sequence: TGTGCCAGCAGCCTCACCTCTGACAGCTACGATGAGCAGTACTTC.

This clonotype was seen repeatedly, ten times or more. V and J are TRBV5-1 and TRBJ1-6; D is unresolved. The CDR3 is 14 amino acids. V shed 2 bases and J shed 9 bases, with 12 bases lying between them. Looked up from germline, CDR1 is SGHRS and CDR2 is YFSETQ. CDR3 nucleotide sequence: TGCGCCAGCAGCTTTGAGGCATCCGGTTCACCCCTCCACTTT. It translates to CASSFEASGSPLHF.

This clonotype was recorded many times. V usage is TRBV7-2 and J usage is TRBJ1-2; D remains unclear. Deletions cut 5 bases from V and 6 bases from J, with 16 bases between. CDR1 and CDR2 from the germline V gene are SGHTA and FQGNSA. The CDR3 sequence is 14 residues long. The CDR3 bases are TGTGCCAGCAGCCGAATGGACGGTCTGGATGGCTACACCTTC. Translated, it gives CASSRMDGLDGYTF. The full variable domain, its missing parts supplied by reference TRBV7-2 and TRBJ1-2, is GAGVSQSPSNKVTEKGKDVELRCDPISGHTALYWYRQSLGQGLEFLIYFQGNSAPDKSGLPSDRFSAERTGGSVSTLTIQRTQQEDSAVYLCASSRMDGLDGYTFGSGTRLTVV.

This chain joins TRBV5-6 and TRBJ2-7, with 7 bases matching TRBD2. V lost 2 bases, J lost 5 bases, and 7 bases stayed unmatched. This CDR3 has 14 residues. Per the germline V gene, CDR1 is SGHDT and CDR2 is YYEEEE. Here the CDR3 reads CASSFPGLGNEQYF. In nucleotides, the CDR3 is TGTGCCAGCAGCTTCCCAGGACTAGGTAACGAGCAGTACTTC.

The J gene is TRBJ2-3, the V gene TRBV21-1; the D segment call TRBD2 is taken from the table without a DNA check. TRBV21-1 is described as a pseudogene. The CDR3 is 16 amino acids. The CDR3 region is CASSKNGGRASDTQYF. Written as DNA, the CDR3 is TGTGCCAGCAGCAAAAACGGCGGGAGGGCCTCAGATACGCAGTATTTT.

In this sample, this clonotype turned up once. The gene calls are TRBV21-1 and TRBJ2-1; TRBD1 is the table's D call and was not checked against the DNA. TRBV21-1 is a pseudogene segment. The CDR3 has 16 amino acids. The CDR3 here is CASSSPRDRGYNEQFF. In nucleotides, the CDR3 is TGTGCCAGCAGCTCCCCCCGGGACAGGGGTTACAATGAGCAGTTCTTC.

This clonotype was detected a few times. A much larger clone is a single base away; this may be a read error. The CDR3 nucleotides are TGTGCCAGCAGCTTAGATCAGGGAACCCACAATGAGCAGTACTTC. This translates into CASSLDQGTHNEQYF. The chain combines TRBV7-2 with TRBJ2-7, with D perhaps matching TRBD1 (5 bases). This CDR3 is 15 amino acids long. Trimming took off 1 base at V and 7 bases at J, with 17 bases between the two ends. CDR1 and CDR2 (germline): SGHTA, FQGNSA.

A few counts support this clonotype. V usage is TRBV5-5 and J usage is TRBJ2-1; 8 bases map to TRBD1. The V gene end was trimmed by 2 bases and the J gene end by 0 bases; junction bases not matched to a gene: 7. There are 17 residues in the CDR3. Germline CDR1 is SGHKS and CDR2 is YYEKEE (reference sequence). The CDR3, as DNA: TGTGCCAGCAGCTTTGACAGGGGCTCTTCCTCCTACAATGAGCAGTTCTTC. It codes for CASSFDRGSSSYNEQFF.

This clonotype has only a few counts. The J gene is TRBJ1-6, the V gene TRBV12-3 or TRBV12-4; 7 nucleotides match TRBD1. V gave up 5 bases and J gave up 9 bases; unmatched junction bases: 10. This CDR3 has 15 residues. The CDR3 loop is CASSPRQGGSSPLHF. CDR3 sequence (DNA): TGTGCCAGCAGTCCTCGACAGGGTGGAAGTTCACCCCTCCACTTT.